This T cell receptor beta chain was sequenced for a study of CD4+ T cells in melanoma. Whole-study findings and limits: A reported correlation linked neoantigen-specific CD4+ T cells to CD8+, macrophage and B cell function. Diverse differentiation states were reported for melanoma neoantigen-specific CD4+ T cells.

The method was immunoSEQ multiplex PCR; TCRdb's version includes in-frame clones alone and lacks a portion of them. Of about 50,000 clones listed, approximately 92% are singletons. This CDR3 comprises 13 residues. Trimming left V 8 bases short and J 3 bases short, with 11 bases between. Germline CDR1 MNHNS, CDR2 SASEGT. Comment on this clone: Its antigen is unidentified.

Source material: peripheral blood. The genes are TRBV6-1 and TRBJ1-5, with D hard to call. The origin of this receptor is a human donor with melanoma. In DNA form, the CDR3 reads TGTGCCAGCCAGGTTGTGGACAATCAGCCCCAGCATTTT. Amino acid sequence: CASQVVDNQPQHF.